This TCR beta chain was sequenced in a study of T cells in tuberculosis. The length of the CDR3 is 13 residues. V dropped 4 bases and J dropped 4; count of bases not matched to a gene: 1. Germline V gene lookup returns CDR1 MNHEY and CDR2 SVGAGI. Measured with immunoSEQ multiplex PCR; TCRdb has only the in-frame clones, and not every one. Among some 31,000 clones, roughly 96% were seen once, and the ten largest hold 2.4%. Overall study findings and caveats: Selection depended on which cryopreserved specimens were available.

In regard to this clone: Antigen unknown.

This receptor was obtained from a donor between 10 and 35 years old with latent tuberculosis or without tuberculosis infection. This sequence joins TRBV6-5 and TRBJ1-3; the match to TRBD1 covers 7 bases. The specimen was PBMCs. The CDR3 protein is CASSWGQGNTIYF. CDR3 nucleotides: TGTGCCAGCAGTTGGGGACAGGGAAACACCATATATTTT.